This TCR beta chain was documented in a study of shared clonotypes between healthy human individuals. Clones were sequenced by immunoSEQ multiplex PCR, and TCRdb holds only the in-frame ones, with some missing. Of about 2.3 million clones listed, 80% to 95% are singletons. A remark on this clone: The target antigen is unknown.

Negatively enriched CD4+ T cells were divided by CD45RA into naive and memory. The V gene's germline CDR1 is SGHRS and CDR2 YFSETQ. Trimming shortened V by 0 bases and J by 8 bases, and 11 bases separated the two germline ends. The CDR3 contains 13 residues. Study-wide points: Larger estimated richness was generally recorded for naive subsets relative to memory subsets. Of the naive CD4 clonotypes, roughly 5.5% were shared across a handful of donors.

The receptor's source is a man aged 18-30 years in good health. Some clones in this sample may be carry-over from other donors' samples. The specimen was naive CD4+ T cells from PBMCs. Subset defined: CD45RA+ positively selected. This chain connects TRBV5-1 to TRBJ1-1; the D gene is possibly TRBD1 (5 bases). CDR3 DNA: TGCGCCAGCAGCTTGGTAACAGGCGTCGAAGCTTTCTTT. Translation gives CASSLVTGVEAFF.